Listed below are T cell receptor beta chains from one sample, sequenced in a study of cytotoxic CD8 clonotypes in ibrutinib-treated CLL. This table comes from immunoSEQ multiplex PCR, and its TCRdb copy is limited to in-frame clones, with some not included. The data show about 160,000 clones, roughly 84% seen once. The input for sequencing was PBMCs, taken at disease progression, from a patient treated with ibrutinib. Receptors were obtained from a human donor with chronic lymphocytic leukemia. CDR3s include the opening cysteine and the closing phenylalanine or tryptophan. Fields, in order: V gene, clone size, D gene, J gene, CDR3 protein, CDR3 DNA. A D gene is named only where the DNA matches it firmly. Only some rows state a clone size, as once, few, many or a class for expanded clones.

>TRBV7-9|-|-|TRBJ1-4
CASSLPAATNEKLFF
TGTGCCAGCAGCTTGCCGGCTGCAACTAATGAAAAACTGTTTTTT
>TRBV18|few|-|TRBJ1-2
CASSPGQSYHTF
TGTGCCAGCTCACCAGGCCAGTCATATCACACCTTC
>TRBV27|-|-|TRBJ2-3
CASSIQSPTDTQYF
TGTGCCAGCAGCATACAAAGCCCCACAGATACGCAGTATTTT
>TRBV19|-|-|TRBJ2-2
CASSMWVGNTGELFF
TGTGCCAGTAGTATGTGGGTGGGTAACACCGGGGAGCTGTTTTTT
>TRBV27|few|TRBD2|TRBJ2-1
CASSPLAGGLDEQFF
TGTGCCAGCAGTCCCCTGGCGGGGGGGTTGGATGAGCAGTTCTTC
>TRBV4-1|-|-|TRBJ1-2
CASSQGWARLGYGYTF
TGCGCCAGCAGCCAAGGTTGGGCGAGGTTAGGCTATGGCTACACCTTC
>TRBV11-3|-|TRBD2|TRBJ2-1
CASSWERDNNEQFF
TGTGCCAGCAGTTGGGAGCGGGATAATAATGAGCAGTTCTTC
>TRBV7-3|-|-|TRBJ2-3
CASSFEGASTDTQYF
TGTGCCAGCAGCTTCGAGGGAGCCAGCACAGATACGCAGTATTTT
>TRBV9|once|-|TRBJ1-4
CASSVAWRANEKLFF
TGTGCCAGCAGCGTAGCTTGGCGGGCTAATGAAAAACTGTTTTTT
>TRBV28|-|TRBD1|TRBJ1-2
CASSQTGGAYYGYTF
TGTGCCAGCAGTCAAACAGGGGGTGCCTACTATGGCTACACCTTC
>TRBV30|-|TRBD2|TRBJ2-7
CAWIPPLGTSASYEQYF
TGTGCCTGGATACCCCCCTTAGGGACTAGCGCCTCCTACGAGCAGTACTTC
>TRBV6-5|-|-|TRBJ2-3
CASRFGGESDTQYF
TGTGCCAGCCGCTTCGGCGGTGAATCAGATACGCAGTATTTT
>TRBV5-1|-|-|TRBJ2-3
CASSLEARRADTQYF
TGCGCCAGCAGCTTGGAGGCTAGGAGGGCAGATACGCAGTATTTT
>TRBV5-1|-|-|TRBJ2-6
CASSFGGSGANVLTF
TGCGCCAGCAGCTTTGGTGGTTCTGGGGCCAACGTCCTGACTTTC
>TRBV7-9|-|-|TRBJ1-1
CASSLDRSNTEAFF
TGTGCCAGCAGCTTGGACAGATCAAACACTGAAGCTTTCTTT
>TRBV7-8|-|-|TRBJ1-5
CASSLRGLDDWTPQHF
TGTGCCAGCAGCTTAAGGGGTTTGGACGACTGGACGCCCCAGCATTTT
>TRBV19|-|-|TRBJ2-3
CASSIVSMQDTQYF
TGTGCCAGTAGTATAGTTTCTATGCAAGATACGCAGTATTTT
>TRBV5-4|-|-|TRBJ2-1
CASSPYDNEQFF
TGTGCCAGCAGCCCCTACGACAATGAGCAGTTCTTC